This TCR beta chain emerged from a study of blood T cell repertoires in COVID-19. On the study more broadly: Sample material is recorded as cDNA or gDNA derived from T cells, B-cell-depleted T cells, or PBMCs.

Produced via immunoSEQ multiplex PCR; TCRdb's table is partial and in-frame only. The data contain about 220,000 clones, around 89% of them singletons. The CDR3 sequence is 17 residues long. Trimming cost V 6 bases and J 2 bases; bases outside gene matches: 14. Sequenced: PBMCs or T cells enriched from blood (not recorded which). J is TRBJ2-7 and V is TRBV23-1; TRBD2 matches at 9 bases. TRBV23-1 is identified as an open reading frame with a role that is uncertain. The TCR comes from a woman aged 25 to 45 who had recovered from COVID-19. The CDR3 reads CASRPPGLAFNPYEQYF. CDR3 sequence (DNA): TGCGCCAGCAGGCCTCCGGGACTAGCATTCAACCCCTACGAGCAGTACTTC.